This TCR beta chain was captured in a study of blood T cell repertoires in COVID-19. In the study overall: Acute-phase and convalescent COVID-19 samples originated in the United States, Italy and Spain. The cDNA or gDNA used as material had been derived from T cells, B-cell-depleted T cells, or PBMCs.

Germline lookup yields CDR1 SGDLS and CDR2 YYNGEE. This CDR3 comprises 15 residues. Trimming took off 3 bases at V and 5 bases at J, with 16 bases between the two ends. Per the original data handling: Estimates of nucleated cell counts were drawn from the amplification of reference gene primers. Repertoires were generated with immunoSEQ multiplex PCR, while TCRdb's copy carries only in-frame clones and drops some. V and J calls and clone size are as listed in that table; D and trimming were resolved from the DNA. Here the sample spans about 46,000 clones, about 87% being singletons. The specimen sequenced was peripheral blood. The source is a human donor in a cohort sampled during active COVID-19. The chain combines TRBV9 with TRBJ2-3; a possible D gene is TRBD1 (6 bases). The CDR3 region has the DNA TGTGCCAGCAGCGAGTGGGGGCGGGCGGTAGATACGCAGTATTTT. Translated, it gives CASSEWGRAVDTQYF.